These 8 T cell receptor beta chains were all obtained from the same sample, sequenced in a study of blood T cell repertoires in COVID-19. Repertoires were generated with immunoSEQ multiplex PCR, while TCRdb's copy carries only in-frame clones and drops some. The top ten hold 4.5% to 5% of the sample, which has roughly 200,000 clones, 70% to 90% seen once. Material: peripheral blood. The receptor set was obtained from an elderly woman with acute or convalescent COVID-19.

The chain is built from TRBV27 and TRBJ2-7, with TRBD2 matching over 11 bases. CDR3 length equals 15 residues. In germline, CDR1 is MNHEY, CDR2 SMNVEV (reference sequence). V was clipped by 6 bases and J by 4 bases; unmatched bases: 8. The CDR3 sequence is CASRHRGLAEYEQYF. The CDR3 DNA follows: TGTGCCAGCAGGCACAGGGGACTAGCGGAATACGAGCAGTACTTC.

This chain joins TRBV19 and TRBJ2-7; a weak D match, TRBD2 (5 bases). CDR3 length: 13 residues. Germline V lookup: CDR1 LNHDA, CDR2 SQIVND (reference sequence). Between the trimmed V and J ends, which lost 3 bases and 3 bases, there was a span of 9 bases. This CDR3 reads CASSMRADYEQYF. CDR3 bases: TGTGCCAGTAGTATGCGGGCGGACTACGAGCAGTACTTC.

The chain links TRBV3-1 (or the pseudogene TRBV3-2) to TRBJ1-6; D gene ambiguous. The CDR3 runs 14 residues. Trimming removed 5 bases at V and 2 bases at J, with 7 bases between. Germline lookup yields CDR1 LGHDT and CDR2 YNNKEL (reference sequence). The CDR3 sequence: CASSATPYNSPLHF. The CDR3 DNA sequence: TGTGCCAGCAGCGCCACACCCTATAATTCACCCCTCCACTTT.

CDR3 residues: CASSYQDRVAGYTF. CDR3 nucleotide sequence: TGTGCCAGCAGTTACCAAGACAGGGTAGCTGGCTACACCTTC. The chain recombines TRBV6-5 with TRBJ1-2; TRBD1 matches at 7 bases. The CDR3 extends over 14 amino acids. Per germline, CDR1 MNHEY and CDR2 SVGAGI. The junction had 7 bases not matched to a gene; V was cut back by 2 bases and J by 7 bases.

This chain links TRBV27 with TRBJ2-2; 7 nucleotides agree with TRBD1. The germline gives CDR1 MNHEY, CDR2 SMNVEV (reference sequence). Germline trimming cut 5 bases from V and 3 bases from J; bases unmatched to any gene: 6. The CDR3 is made up of 15 amino acids. CDR3 DNA: TGTGCCAGCAGTATAGACAGGGCTGACACCGGGGAGCTGTTTTTT. Its protein product is CASSIDRADTGELFF.

The V gene is TRBV28, the J gene TRBJ2-5, with D possibly matching TRBD2 (7 bases). Germline V lookup: CDR1 MDHEN, CDR2 SYDVKM. Trimming removed 5 bases from V and 5 bases from J, with 12 bases in between. The CDR3 is 13 residues long. CDR3 nucleotide sequence: TGTGCCAGCAGTCGGGGGGCCACGGAGACCCAGTACTTC. Its translation is CASSRGATETQYF.

The rearrangement uses TRBV29-1 and TRBJ2-5; 8 nucleotides line up with TRBD1. Germline V gene sequence: CDR1 SQVTM, CDR2 ANQGSEA. The CDR3 covers 12 residues. The V and J ends lost 7 bases and 5 bases, in that order; junction bases with no gene match: 6. The CDR3 DNA follows: TGCAGCGGGGCAGGGGGCGACGAGACCCAGTACTTC. Its protein is CSGAGGDETQYF.

The chain joins TRBV28 to TRBJ1-4; D unclear. V was shortened by 4 bases and J by 0 bases, with 18 bases between the two germline ends. The germline V gene has CDR1 MDHEN and CDR2 SYDVKM. The CDR3 extends over 18 amino acids. The CDR3 nucleotides are TGTGCCAGCAGTTCTTTACCCAGTACAGTCGCAACTAATGAAAAACTGTTTTTT. Residues: CASSSLPSTVATNEKLFF.